Listed here are 9 T cell receptor beta chains from one sample, sequenced in a study of T cells in women clearing cervical HPV infection (dated by TCRdb to 2016 to 2018). The method was the immunoSEQ multiplex PCR assay. The immuneACCESS repertoire file appears here via TCRdb, limited to in-frame rearrangements. These files lack a portion of the clones; in checked studies, under half of the deficit traces to unresolved V genes, and the cause of the others is not known. The table for this sample records about 48,000 clones. The leading ten clones occupy 1.5% to 2% of the sample. The sequencing sample was made of blood buffy coat. Receptor source: a woman aged 18-69 years with a cervical HPV16 infection that either progressed to CIN3+ or cleared (not recorded which).

With respect to this clone: The CDR3 end lies 3 residues beyond the end of the read and is filled in from the germline J gene. The gene calls are TRBV19 and TRBJ1-3; weak D call: TRBD1 (6 bases). Per the germline V gene, CDR1 is LNHDA and CDR2 is SQIVND (reference sequence). CDR3 length: 14 residues. Trimming stripped 9 bases from V and 4 bases from J, with 16 bases between. The DNA read from the CDR3 is TGTGCCAGCCTCAGCGGGGGGCTAGGAAACACC. It is translated as CASLSGGLGNT. The CDR3, in full, reads CASLSGGLGNTIYF.

As concerns this clone: The read ends 3 residues before the CDR3 terminus; that terminus is restored from the germline J gene. J is TRBJ2-6 and V is TRBV5-6; D unclear. Trimming shortened V by 0 bases and J by 2 bases, and 6 bases separated the two germline ends. CDR1 is SGHDT, CDR2 YYEEEE, per germline. The length of the CDR3 is 15 residues. The CDR3 reads CASSLAVTGANVLTF. The covered CDR3 bases are TGTGCCAGCAGCTTGGCGGTTACTGGGGCCAACGTC.

Comments on this clone: The observed sequence ends 3 residues before the CDR3 terminus, with the missing tail filled in from the germline J gene. The chain recombines TRBV5-4 with TRBJ2-1, with TRBD1 as a possible D gene (6 bases). The germline V gene encodes CDR1 SGHNT and CDR2 YYREEE (reference sequence). Trimming left V 5 bases short and J 0 bases short, with 9 bases between. This CDR3 spans 14 amino acids. The DNA read from the CDR3 is TGTGCCAGCAGGCGGACAGCCTCCTACAATGAG. It yields the protein CASRRTASYNE. The entire CDR3 protein reads CASRRTASYNEQFF.

With respect to this clone: The read terminates 3 residues before the CDR3 end, so the remaining end is supplied by the germline J gene. The J gene is TRBJ2-7, the V gene TRBV10-3, with unresolved D. Between the trimmed V and J ends, which lost 2 bases and 4 bases, there was a span of 6 bases. Germline V CDR1 and CDR2: ENHRY, SYGVKD. The CDR3 has 12 residues. CDR3 sequence: CAISELLYEQYF. The DNA read from the CDR3 is TGTGCCATCAGTGAGCTCCTTTACGAG.

Notes on this clone: With the read ending 3 residues before the CDR3 end, the germline J gene is used to fill in that end. V usage is TRBV9 and J usage is TRBJ1-4, with D possibly being TRBD1 (6 bases). This CDR3 is built from 14 residues. Germline CDR1 SGDLS, CDR2 YYNGEE. Trimming removed 0 bases at V and 6 bases at J, with 9 bases between. The CDR3 sequence is CASSVGSGDEKLFF. Incomplete CDR3 DNA: TGTGCCAGCAGCGTAGGATCAGGGGATGAAAAA.

A note on this clone: Read data end 3 residues before the CDR3 end; the end is taken from the germline J gene. The chain is built from TRBV2 and TRBJ1-5; no clear D gene. CDR1 SNHLY and CDR2 FYNNEI come from the germline V gene. V gave up 2 bases and J gave up 2 bases, with 10 bases separating them. This CDR3 contains 15 residues. The part of the CDR3 DNA that was read is TGTGCCAGCAGTGAATTGGTCCGGGGCAATCAGCCC. Translation gives CASSELVRGNQP. The CDR3, in full, reads CASSELVRGNQPQHF.

In regard to this clone: The missing CDR3 end, 3 residues past where the read stops, is filled in from the germline J gene. This rearrangement joins TRBV19 to TRBJ2-3; 7 bases map to TRBD1. Germline V CDR1 and CDR2: LNHDA, SQIVND (reference sequence). The CDR3 consists of 16 residues. V dropped 5 bases and J dropped 0; count of bases not matched to a gene: 8. CDR3 sequence reads: CASSDLLTGSTDTQYF. The CDR3 bases that were read are TGTGCCAGTAGTGACCTTCTGACAGGGAGCACAGATACG. The full variable domain, its missing parts supplied by reference TRBV19 and TRBJ2-3, is DGGITQSPKYLFRKEGQNVTLSCEQNLNHDAMYWYRQDPGQGLRLIYYSQIVNDFQKGDIAEGYSVSREKKESFPLTVTSAQKNPTAFYLCASSDLLTGSTDTQYFGPGTRLTVL.

For this clone: The read ends 3 residues before the CDR3 terminus; that terminus is restored from the germline J gene. The chain combines TRBV5-1 with TRBJ1-1; D remains unclear. CDR1 SGHRS and CDR2 YFSETQ come from the germline V gene. V lost 4 bases, J lost 1 base, and 11 bases lay in between. The length of the CDR3 is 14 residues. CDR3 DNA (partial): TGCGCCAGCAGCACAGCCGGAAGGAACACTGAA. Amino acids: CASSTAGRNTE. The complete CDR3 reads CASSTAGRNTEAFF.

As to this clone: With the read ending 3 residues before the CDR3 end, the germline J gene is used to fill in that end. The chain links TRBV7-8 to TRBJ1-2, with D tentatively TRBD1 (6 bases). The CDR3 is 17 amino acids. Per the germline V gene, CDR1 is SGHVS and CDR2 is FQNEAQ. CDR3 in amino acids: CASSLLPTGRKGRGYTF. CDR3 bases read: TGTGCCAGCAGCTTACTACCCACAGGGAGAAAGGGTCGCGGC. The full variable domain, its missing parts supplied by reference TRBV7-8 and TRBJ1-2, is GAGVSQSPRYKVAKRGQDVALRCDPISGHVSLFWYQQALGQGPEFLTYFQNEAQLDKSGLPSDRFFAERPEGSVSTLKIQRTQQEDSAVYLCASSLLPTGRKGRGYTFGSGTRLTVV.